The 23 T cell receptor beta chains in this list originate from one sample, sequenced in a study of shared clonotypes between healthy human individuals. Sequencing used immunoSEQ multiplex PCR; TCRdb keeps in-frame clones, though not all of them. This table has over 850,000 clones, around three quarters appearing once. Sequencing was performed on memory CD4+ T cells from PBMCs. The sample's subset: CD45RA-negative fraction. The receptors derive from a man aged 18 to 30 in good health. Some clones in this sample may be carry-over from other donors' samples.

The chain links TRBV25-1 to TRBJ1-1; 7 bases match TRBD1. CDR3 length: 16 residues. Germline V lookup: CDR1 MGHDK, CDR2 SYGVNS. V lost 8 bases, J lost 0 bases, and 12 bases stayed unmatched. CDR3 DNA sequence: TGTGCCAGCTCCCGGGGGGCAGGGGGTTTGAACACTGAAGCTTTCTTT. This sequence encodes CASSRGAGGLNTEAFF.

J is TRBJ2-1 and V is TRBV4-3; D is tentatively TRBD1 or TRBD2 (5 bases each). Trimming shortened V by 2 bases and J by 2 bases, and 13 bases separated the two germline ends. This CDR3 spans 16 amino acids. Germline CDR1 is LGHNA and CDR2 is YSLEER. CDR3: CASSQRLTGPYNEQFF. CDR3 nucleotides: TGCGCCAGCAGCCAACGCCTAACGGGACCCTACAATGAGCAGTTCTTC.

The rearrangement joins TRBV9 to TRBJ2-2, with D maybe TRBD2 (5 bases). The germline V gene has CDR1 SGDLS and CDR2 YYNGEE. The CDR3 runs to 13 residues. V was pared by 4 bases and J by 5 bases, with 9 bases between. The CDR3 DNA follows: TGTGCCAGCAGCCCCGAGCGGACCGGGGAGCTGTTTTTT. It yields the protein CASSPERTGELFF.

CDR3 protein: CASSPNFGGTEAFF. CDR3 bases: TGTGCCAGCTCACCAAATTTTGGGGGTACTGAAGCTTTCTTT. The chain recombines TRBV18 with TRBJ1-1; D is perhaps TRBD1 (5 bases). The CDR3 sequence is 14 residues long. V lost 2 bases to trimming and J lost 5 bases, with 12 bases between them. CDR1 and CDR2 (germline): KGHSH, LQKENI.

This rearrangement joins TRBV5-8 to TRBJ2-6; no definite D call. Germline-derived CDR1 and CDR2 are SGHTS and YDEGEE. The CDR3 totals 15 residues. The V gene lost 1 base and the J gene lost 2 bases, with 7 bases spanning the gap. CDR3 region: CASSLTGPGANVLTF. CDR3 bases: TGTGCCAGCAGCTTGACGGGTCCTGGGGCCAACGTCCTGACTTTC.

Notes on this clone: The junction departs from the called germline gene at one end, perhaps through a read error. This chain connects TRBV28 to TRBJ2-3, with TRBD1 identical over 7 bases. This CDR3 has 14 amino acids. Germline loops: CDR1 MDHEN, CDR2 SYDVKM. CDR3 amino acids: CAGIPDRVGDTQYF. The CDR3 bases are TGCGCCGGCATTCCCGACAGGGTTGGAGATACGCAGTATTTT.

The chain links TRBV30 to TRBJ1-1, with D tentatively TRBD1 (5 bases). Germline V gene lookup returns CDR1 GTSNPN and CDR2 SVGIG (reference sequence). The CDR3 consists of 13 residues. V was cut by 1 base and J by 10 bases, with 16 bases left in between. The CDR3 here is CAWSATGLIRAFF. Here the CDR3 DNA reads TGTGCCTGGAGTGCCACAGGTTTAATCAGAGCTTTCTTT.

The gene calls are TRBV28 and TRBJ1-2; a weak D match, TRBD1 (5 bases). Trimming pared 5 bases from V and 5 bases from J, leaving 6 bases between. CDR3 length: 11 residues. Germline V CDR1 and CDR2: MDHEN, SYDVKM. The CDR3 sequence: CASSGQYGYTF. DNA of the CDR3: TGTGCCAGCAGTGGACAATATGGCTACACCTTC.

The J gene is TRBJ1-1, the V gene TRBV19, with D tentatively TRBD1 (6 bases). The CDR3 is 15 residues long. V lost 6 bases to trimming and J lost 5 bases, with 19 bases between them. Per germline, CDR1 LNHDA and CDR2 SQIVND (reference sequence). CDR3 DNA: TGTGCCAGTAGAAAAATGGGGGCAAAACGGACTGAAGCTTTCTTT. It is translated as CASRKMGAKRTEAFF.

V is TRBV28 and J is TRBJ1-1; D ambiguous. Germline V gene lookup returns CDR1 MDHEN and CDR2 SYDVKM. Trimming took 8 bases from V and 11 from J, leaving 18 bases between them. This CDR3 comprises 12 residues. The CDR3 DNA is TGTGCCAGCTGGAGGGCCCGCTATCGGGCTTTCTTT. Translation gives CASWRARYRAFF.

In this sample, this clone turned up a few times. This sequence joins TRBV27 and TRBJ1-4; possible D gene TRBD1, 6 bases. Germline CDR1 MNHEY, CDR2 SMNVEV (reference sequence). The germline V and J ends were trimmed by 7 bases and 6 bases, with 21 bases remaining between them. CDR3 length: 16 amino acids. The CDR3 sequence: CASTLWTAGIDEKLFF. The CDR3 nucleotides read TGTGCCAGCACTCTTTGGACAGCGGGAATAGATGAAAAACTGTTTTTT.

V and J are TRBV9 and TRBJ2-5; TRBD1 matches at 7 bases. The CDR3 sequence is 15 residues long. Per germline, CDR1 SGDLS and CDR2 YYNGEE. The junction had 7 bases not matched to a gene; V was cut back by 0 bases and J by 5 bases. The DNA for the CDR3 is TGTGCCAGCAGCGTAGCGGTGGCCAGGGGGGAGACCCAGTACTTC. Translating it yields CASSVAVARGETQYF.

About this clone itself: This CDR3 is also generated by other DNA sequences in the sample. This chain uses TRBV5-1 with TRBJ2-2, with D hard to call. This CDR3 has 17 residues. The V gene lost 4 bases and the J gene lost 2 bases, with 18 bases spanning the gap. Germline CDR1 and CDR2: SGHRS and YFSETQ. The DNA for the CDR3 is TGCGCCAGCAGCCTGAATCCGGATAGGAAAAACACCGGGGAGCTGTTTTTT. Encoded protein: CASSLNPDRKNTGELFF.

The chain links TRBV5-4 to TRBJ2-1; 11 nucleotides align to TRBD2. In germline, CDR1 is SGHNT, CDR2 YYREEE (reference sequence). The CDR3 extends over 17 amino acids. The junction had 5 bases not matched to a gene; V was cut back by 3 bases and J by 0 bases. The chain's CDR3 is CASSSRLAGSSYNEQFF. The CDR3 region has the DNA TGTGCCAGCAGCTCCCGACTAGCGGGGAGCTCCTACAATGAGCAGTTCTTC.

This chain uses TRBV7-7 with TRBJ2-5; D may be TRBD2 (7 bases). The V gene lost 5 bases and the J gene lost 1 base, with 14 bases spanning the gap. The CDR3 consists of 15 residues. Germline loops: CDR1 SSHAT, CDR2 FNYEAQ (reference sequence). CDR3 DNA sequence: TGTGCCAGCAGCCAAGGGAGGGGGTCCCAAGAGACCCAGTACTTC. It specifies CASSQGRGSQETQYF.

In the case of this clone: The identical CDR3 is also encoded by other nucleotide sequences in the sample. The V call is TRBV5-1, the J call TRBJ2-1; a possible D gene is TRBD1 (5 bases). The CDR3 is 12 amino acids. The germline CDR1 and CDR2 sequences are SGHRS and YFSETQ. V was cut by 2 bases and J by 6 bases, with 6 bases left in between. The CDR3 sequence is CASSLGVNEQFF. The CDR3 DNA sequence: TGCGCCAGCAGCTTAGGGGTCAATGAGCAGTTCTTC.

This clone has just a few counts. In the same sample, other DNA sequences code for this CDR3. The chain employs TRBV5-6 and TRBJ1-1, with D uncertain. V was clipped by 0 bases and J by 4 bases, with 4 bases between them. CDR1 and CDR2 (germline): SGHDT, YYEEEE. The CDR3 sequence is 12 residues long. The CDR3 reads CASSLVGTEAFF. For the CDR3, the DNA is TGTGCCAGCAGCTTGGTAGGCACTGAAGCTTTCTTT.

With regard to this clone: This clone may be a read error of a much larger clone one base away. The chain combines TRBV2 with TRBJ2-5; tentative D call: TRBD2 (5 bases). The germline V and J ends were trimmed by 10 bases and 4 bases, with 13 bases remaining between them. The CDR3 totals 12 residues. Germline V CDR1 and CDR2: SNHLY, FYNNEI. The CDR3 region has the DNA TGTGCCAACGGGAAGGTTTCAGAGACCCAGTACTTC. Translating gives CANGKVSETQYF.

V is TRBV6-1 and J is TRBJ1-2; D ambiguous. Germline CDR1 and CDR2: MNHNS and SASEGT. Trimming left V 7 bases short and J 8 bases short, with 20 bases between. The CDR3 length is 14 residues. CDR3 in amino acids: CASTAEGSLLGYTF. The CDR3 region has the DNA TGTGCCAGCACGGCTGAGGGATCCTTACTCGGCTACACCTTC.

This clone came up once. This chain joins TRBV5-1 and TRBJ1-2; D unclear. The germline V and J ends were trimmed by 4 bases and 10 bases, with 14 bases remaining between them. Germline V gives CDR1 SGHRS, CDR2 YFSETQ. The length of the CDR3 is 12 residues. CDR3: CASSPDTLHYTF. In nucleotides, the CDR3 is TGCGCCAGCAGCCCCGACACCTTACACTACACCTTC.

This clone occurred a few times. This same CDR3 is encoded by further DNA sequences in the sample. This rearrangement joins TRBV6-5 to TRBJ1-1; unclear D gene. CDR1 MNHEY and CDR2 SVGAGI come from the germline V gene. The CDR3 runs to 13 residues. Trimming left V 6 bases short and J 1 base short, with 9 bases between. The CDR3 sequence: CASSRTENTEAFF. In DNA, the CDR3 is TGTGCCAGCAGCCGGACGGAGAACACTGAAGCTTTCTTT.

The genes are TRBV19 and TRBJ2-7, with TRBD1 as a possible D gene (7 bases). The CDR3 totals 18 residues. CDR1 and CDR2 (germline): LNHDA, SQIVND (reference sequence). Trimming took 0 bases from V and 3 from J, leaving 21 bases between them. CDR3 DNA: TGTGCCAGTAGTATAGATCCCCGAATGGGCAGGGGGGTCTACGAGCAGTACTTC. It encodes CASSIDPRMGRGVYEQYF.

This clone was seen more than once but under ten times. V is TRBV10-3 and J is TRBJ2-1; 10 bases fit TRBD2. This CDR3 contains 16 residues. With V trimmed by 4 bases and J by 6 bases, 9 bases remained unmatched. In germline, CDR1 is ENHRY, CDR2 SYGVKD. CDR3 nucleotide sequence: TGTGCCATCAGTGTCCATAGGGCTAGCGGGGGCAATGAGCAGTTCTTC. It encodes CAISVHRASGGNEQFF.